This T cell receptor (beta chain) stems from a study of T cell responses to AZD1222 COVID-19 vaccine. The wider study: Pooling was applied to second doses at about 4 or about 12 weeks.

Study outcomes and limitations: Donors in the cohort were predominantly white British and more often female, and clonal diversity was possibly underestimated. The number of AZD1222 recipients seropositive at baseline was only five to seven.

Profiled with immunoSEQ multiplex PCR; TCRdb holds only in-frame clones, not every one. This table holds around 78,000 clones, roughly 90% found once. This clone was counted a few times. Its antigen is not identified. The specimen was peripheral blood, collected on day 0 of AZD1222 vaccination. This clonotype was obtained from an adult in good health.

This CDR3 is CASRTGGSRGYTF. CDR3 coding DNA: TGTGCCAGTAGAACGGGGGGAAGTCGGGGCTACACCTTC. The V call is TRBV19, the J call TRBJ1-2; tentatively, D is TRBD1 (5 bases). Looked up from germline, CDR1 is LNHDA and CDR2 is SQIVND (reference sequence). V gave up 6 bases and J gave up 8 bases, with 16 bases separating them. The CDR3 loop spans 13 amino acids.